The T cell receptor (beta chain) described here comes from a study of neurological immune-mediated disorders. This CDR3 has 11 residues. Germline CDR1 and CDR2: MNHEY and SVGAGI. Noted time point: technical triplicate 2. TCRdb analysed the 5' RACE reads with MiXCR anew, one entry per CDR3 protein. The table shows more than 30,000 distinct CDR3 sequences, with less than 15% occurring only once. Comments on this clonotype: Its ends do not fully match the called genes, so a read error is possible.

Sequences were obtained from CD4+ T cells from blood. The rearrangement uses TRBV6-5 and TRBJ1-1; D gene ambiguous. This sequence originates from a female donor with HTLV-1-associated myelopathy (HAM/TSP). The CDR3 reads CTSSQNIEAFF. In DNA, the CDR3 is TGTACCAGCAGCCAGAACATTGAAGCTTTCTTT.